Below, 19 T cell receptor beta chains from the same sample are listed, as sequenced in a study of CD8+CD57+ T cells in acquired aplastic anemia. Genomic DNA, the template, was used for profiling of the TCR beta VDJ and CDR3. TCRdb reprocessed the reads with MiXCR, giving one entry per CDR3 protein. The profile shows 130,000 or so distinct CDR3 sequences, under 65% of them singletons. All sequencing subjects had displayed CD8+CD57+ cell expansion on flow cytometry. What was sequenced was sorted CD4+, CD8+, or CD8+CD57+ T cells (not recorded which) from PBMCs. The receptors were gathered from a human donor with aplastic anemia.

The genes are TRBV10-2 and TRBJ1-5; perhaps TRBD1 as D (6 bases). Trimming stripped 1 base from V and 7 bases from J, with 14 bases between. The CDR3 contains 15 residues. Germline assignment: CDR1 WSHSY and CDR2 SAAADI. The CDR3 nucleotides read TGCGCCAGCAGTGAGTTGGGACACGGAACGCAGCCCCAGCATTTT. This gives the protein CASSELGHGTQPQHF.

In DNA, the CDR3 is TGTGCCACCAGCAGTACCACTAGCGGGAGGGACTCAAATGGCTACACCTTC. This sequence encodes CATSSTTSGRDSNGYTF. The rearrangement links TRBV15 to TRBJ1-2, with D possibly TRBD1 on 5 matching bases. With 3 bases removed from V and 6 bases from J, the gap between germline ends came to 23 bases. The CDR3 spans 17 residues. The germline CDR1 and CDR2 sequences are LNHNV and YYDKDF (reference sequence).

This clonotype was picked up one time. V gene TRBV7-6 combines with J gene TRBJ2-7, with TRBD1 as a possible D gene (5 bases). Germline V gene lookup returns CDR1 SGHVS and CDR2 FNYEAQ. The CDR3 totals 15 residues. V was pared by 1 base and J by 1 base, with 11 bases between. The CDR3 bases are TGTGCCAGCAGCTTAGGACCCGACAGTTCCTACGAGCAGTACTTC. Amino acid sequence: CASSLGPDSSYEQYF.

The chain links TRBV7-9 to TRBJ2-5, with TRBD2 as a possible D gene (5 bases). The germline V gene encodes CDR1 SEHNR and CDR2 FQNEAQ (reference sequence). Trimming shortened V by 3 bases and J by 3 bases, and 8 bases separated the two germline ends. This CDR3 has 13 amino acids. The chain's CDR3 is CASSFVGKETQYF. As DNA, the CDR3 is TGTGCCAGCAGCTTTGTCGGGAAAGAGACCCAGTACTTC. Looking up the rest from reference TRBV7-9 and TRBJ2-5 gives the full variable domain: DTGVSQNPRHKITKRGQNVTFRCDPISEHNRLYWYRQTLGQGPEFLTYFQNEAQLEKSRLLSDRFSAERPKGSFSTLEIQRTEQGDSAMYLCASSFVGKETQYFGPGTRLLVL.

DNA for the CDR3: TGTGCCAGCAGCTTAGTCGGCGGTGCAGAGGGCGGCTACACCTTC. Encoded protein: CASSLVGGAEGGYTF. The chain joins TRBV7-9 to TRBJ1-2; D not certain. The germline V and J ends were trimmed by 1 base and 8 bases, with 17 bases remaining between them. The CDR3 runs 15 residues. CDR1 is SEHNR, CDR2 FQNEAQ, per germline (reference sequence). Based on the CDR3 plus reference TRBV7-9 and TRBJ1-2, the full variable domain is DTGVSQNPRHKITKRGQNVTFRCDPISEHNRLYWYRQTLGQGPEFLTYFQNEAQLEKSRLLSDRFSAERPKGSFSTLEIQRTEQGDSAMYLCASSLVGGAEGGYTFGSGTRLTVV.

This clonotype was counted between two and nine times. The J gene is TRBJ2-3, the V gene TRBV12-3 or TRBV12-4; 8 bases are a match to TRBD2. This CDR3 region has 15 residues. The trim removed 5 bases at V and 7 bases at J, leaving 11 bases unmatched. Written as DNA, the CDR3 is TGTGCCAGCAGTGCGATAGCGGGGAGGGGGAATACGCAGTATTTT. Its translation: CASSAIAGRGNTQYF.

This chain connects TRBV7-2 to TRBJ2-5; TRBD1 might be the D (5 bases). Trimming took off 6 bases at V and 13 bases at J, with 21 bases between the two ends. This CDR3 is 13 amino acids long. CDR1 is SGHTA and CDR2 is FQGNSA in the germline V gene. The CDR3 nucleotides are TGTGCCAGCAGTTCCCCTTTGGACACCGCGATGTACTTC. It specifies CASSSPLDTAMYF.

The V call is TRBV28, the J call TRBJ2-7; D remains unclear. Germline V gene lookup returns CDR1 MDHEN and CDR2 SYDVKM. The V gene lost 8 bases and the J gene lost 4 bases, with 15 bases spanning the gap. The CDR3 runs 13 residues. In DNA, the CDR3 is TGTGCCAGCCGCCCTGGGCCGGTTTACGAGCAGTACTTC. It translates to CASRPGPVYEQYF.

The CDR3 protein is CASSVEGSSAGYGYTF. The CDR3, as DNA: TGTGCCAGCAGCGTAGAAGGGTCCTCGGCAGGCTATGGCTACACCTTC. The chain links TRBV9 to TRBJ1-2; D remains unclear. V lost 0 bases to trimming and J lost 4 bases, with 16 bases between them. The CDR3 length is 16 residues. The germline V gene has CDR1 SGDLS and CDR2 YYNGEE.

CDR3 residues: CASSLETGEQYF. DNA for the CDR3: TGTGCCAGCAGTTTAGAAACAGGGGAGCAGTACTTC. The rearrangement links TRBV12-3 or TRBV12-4 to TRBJ2-7; a possible D gene is TRBD1 (6 bases). The V end lost 1 base, the J end lost 7 bases, and 8 bases lay between the germline ends. The CDR3 loop spans 12 amino acids.

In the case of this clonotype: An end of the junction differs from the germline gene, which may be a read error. The CDR3 DNA sequence: TGTGTCAGTAGTATAGGGTTCCTGAGCGGGGACGAGGAGCAGTTCTTC. This gives the protein CVSSIGFLSGDEEQFF. V gene TRBV19 combines with J gene TRBJ2-1; 7 bases match TRBD2. CDR3 length: 16 residues. Germline V gene data show CDR1 as LNHDA and CDR2 as SQIVND (reference sequence).

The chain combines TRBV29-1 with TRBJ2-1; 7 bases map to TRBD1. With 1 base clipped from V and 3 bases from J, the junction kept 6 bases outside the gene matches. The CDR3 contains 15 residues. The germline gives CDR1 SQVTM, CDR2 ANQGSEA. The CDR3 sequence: CSVEGGQGVYNEQFF. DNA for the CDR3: TGCAGCGTTGAAGGAGGGCAGGGGGTCTACAATGAGCAGTTCTTC.

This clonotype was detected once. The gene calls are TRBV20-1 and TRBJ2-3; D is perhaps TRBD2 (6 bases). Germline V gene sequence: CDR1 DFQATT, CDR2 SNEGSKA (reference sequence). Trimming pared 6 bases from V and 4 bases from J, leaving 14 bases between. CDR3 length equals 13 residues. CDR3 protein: CSAQRRGADTQYF. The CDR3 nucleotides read TGCAGTGCGCAAAGGCGGGGAGCAGATACGCAGTATTTT.

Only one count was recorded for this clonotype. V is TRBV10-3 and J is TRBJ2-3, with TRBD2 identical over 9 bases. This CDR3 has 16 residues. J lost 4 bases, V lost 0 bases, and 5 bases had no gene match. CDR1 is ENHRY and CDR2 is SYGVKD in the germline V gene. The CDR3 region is CAISESSGGRPDTQYF. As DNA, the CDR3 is TGTGCCATCAGTGAGTCAAGCGGGGGGCGACCAGATACGCAGTATTTT.

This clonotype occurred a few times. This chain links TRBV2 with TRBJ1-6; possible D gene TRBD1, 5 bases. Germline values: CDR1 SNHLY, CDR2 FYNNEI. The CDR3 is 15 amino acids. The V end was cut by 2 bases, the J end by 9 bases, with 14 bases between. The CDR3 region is CASSEMVGGSSPLHF. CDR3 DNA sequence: TGTGCCAGCAGTGAAATGGTGGGGGGGAGTTCACCCCTCCACTTT.

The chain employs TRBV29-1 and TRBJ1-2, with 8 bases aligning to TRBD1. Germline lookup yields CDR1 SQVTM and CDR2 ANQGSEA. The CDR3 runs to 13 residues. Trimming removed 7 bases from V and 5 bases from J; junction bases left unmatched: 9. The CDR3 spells CSAGTGVPYGYTF. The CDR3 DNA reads TGCAGCGCCGGGACAGGCGTCCCTTATGGCTACACCTTC.

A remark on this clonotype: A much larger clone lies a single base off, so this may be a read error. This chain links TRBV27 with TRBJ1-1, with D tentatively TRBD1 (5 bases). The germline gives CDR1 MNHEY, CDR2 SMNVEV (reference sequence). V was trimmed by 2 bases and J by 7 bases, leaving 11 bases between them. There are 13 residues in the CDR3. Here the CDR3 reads CASSLGGGIEAFF. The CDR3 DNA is TGTGCCAGCAGTTTAGGGGGAGGCATTGAAGCTTTCTTT.

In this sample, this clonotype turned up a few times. In DNA, the CDR3 is TGTGCCAGCAGTTTATTACTTGGCAATGAGCAGTTCTTC. It is translated as CASSLLLGNEQFF. The chain combines TRBV28 with TRBJ2-1; D is unclear. This CDR3 has 13 residues. V gave up 1 base and J gave up 6 bases, with 7 bases separating them. The V gene's germline CDR1 is MDHEN and CDR2 SYDVKM.

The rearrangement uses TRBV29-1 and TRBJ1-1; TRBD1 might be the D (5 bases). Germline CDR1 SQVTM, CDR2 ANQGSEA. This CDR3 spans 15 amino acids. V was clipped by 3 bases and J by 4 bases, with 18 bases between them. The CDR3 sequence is CSVEGQRVFGTEAFF. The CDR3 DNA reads TGCAGCGTTGAGGGGCAGAGGGTTTTCGGCACTGAAGCTTTCTTT. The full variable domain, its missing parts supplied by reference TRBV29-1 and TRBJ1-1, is SAVISQKPSRDICQRGTSLTIQCQVDSQVTMMFWYRQQPGQSLTLIATANQGSEATYESGFVIDKFPISRPNLTFSTLTVSNMSPEDSSIYLCSVEGQRVFGTEAFFGQGTRLTVV.